Presented here are 3 T cell receptor beta chains from one specimen sequenced in a study of siplizumab effects on memory and regulatory T cells. Only in-frame clones appear in the TCRdb table, and some are missing; sequencing was by immunoSEQ multiplex PCR. Altogether roughly 82,000 clones are present, 87% being singletons, with the ten largest covering over 1.5%. The sample comprised Tregs sorted from blood. The receptors come from a human donor in good health.

V usage is TRBV7-9 and J usage is TRBJ2-5; the D gene is possibly TRBD1 (5 bases). The CDR3 is 16 residues long. V was clipped by 1 base and J by 5 bases, with 17 bases between them. CDR1 SEHNR and CDR2 FQNEAQ come from the germline V gene (reference sequence). The CDR3 DNA sequence: TGTGCCAGCAGCTTAGTAGGGGCAGGGCTTGGTGAGACCCAGTACTTC. Residues: CASSLVGAGLGETQYF.

V gene TRBV6-5 combines with J gene TRBJ2-4; a weak D match, TRBD2 (5 bases). V was cut by 6 bases and J by 8 bases, with 20 bases left in between. The CDR3 is 15 amino acids. Germline loops: CDR1 MNHEY, CDR2 SVGAGI. The CDR3 here is CASSPRGNGIDIQYF. As DNA, the CDR3 is TGTGCCAGCAGCCCCAGAGGGAATGGGATCGACATTCAGTACTTC.

The chain couples TRBV18 to TRBJ1-6; no firm D call. The CDR3 is made up of 15 amino acids. V lost 2 bases, J lost 7 bases, and 12 bases lay in between. The germline gives CDR1 KGHSH, CDR2 LQKENI. CDR3 DNA: TGTGCCAGCTCACCAAGTTTGCTGTTCAATTCACCCCTCCACTTT. Residues: CASSPSLLFNSPLHF. Using reference TRBV18 and TRBJ1-6 for the parts outside the CDR3, the full variable domain is NAGVMQNPRHLVRRRGQEARLRCSPMKGHSHVYWYRQLPEEGLKFMVYLQKENIIDESGMPKERFSAEFPKEGPSILRIQQVVRGDSAAYFCASSPSLLFNSPLHFGNGTRLTVT.